Listed below are T cell receptor beta chains from one sample, sequenced in a study of spatial heterogeneity in lung cancer. TCRdb used MiXCR to reprocess the 5' RACE reads, holding one entry per CDR3 protein. The sample includes about 3,800 distinct CDR3 sequences, around 35% of them seen just once. Sequenced material: lung tumor tissue, taken at surgery. Every receptor here comes from a male donor with early-stage non-small cell lung cancer. The CDR3 runs from the conserved cysteine through the conserved F or W. A D gene is named only where the DNA matches it firmly. A clone size is listed for some rows: how often the clone was seen (once, few, many), or a class if it is expanded.

J,V,size,D,DNA,CDR3
TRBJ2-7,TRBV5-4,few,TRBD2,TGTGCCAGCAGTTTTGGGGCTACCCGACTAGCCCGCGTTTACGAGCAGTACTTC,CASSFGATRLARVYEQYF
TRBJ2-5,TRBV28,-,TRBD1,TGTGCCAGCAGTTCGGGACAGAACCAAGAGACCCAGTACTTC,CASSSGQNQETQYF
TRBJ2-5,TRBV18,-,-,TGTGCCAGCTCACTTGTCTTTACGGGGTACCAAGAGACCCAGTACTTC,CASSLVFTGYQETQYF
TRBJ2-3,TRBV11-3,-,-,TGTGCCAGCAGCGGAGAGAGCACAGATACGCAGTATTTT,CASSGESTDTQYF
TRBJ2-4,TRBV7-8,-,-,TGTGCCAGCAGCCTGCCGGGAGAAGCCAAAAACATTCAGTACTTC,CASSLPGEAKNIQYF
TRBJ2-3,TRBV10-3,-,TRBD2,TGTGCCATCAGGGACGGGTCGGGAGGGAGGACAGATACGCAGTATTTT,CAIRDGSGGRTDTQYF
TRBJ2-1,TRBV5-6,many,TRBD1,TGTGCCAGCAGCTGGACAGGGGGCAATGAGCAGTTCTTC,CASSWTGGNEQFF
TRBJ2-3,TRBV4-3,-,TRBD2,TGCGCCAGCAGCCAAGAACCCCTAGCGGGCGCCCAAGCCAGAACAGATACGCAGTATTTT,CASSQEPLAGAQARTDTQYF
TRBJ1-5,TRBV28,medium-sized,-,TGTGCCAGCAGCCCGGGAGGACAGCGTAATCAGCCCCAGCATTTT,CASSPGGQRNQPQHF
TRBJ2-3,TRBV4-1,once,TRBD1,TGCGCCAGCAGCCAAGATCCTAAAGCGGCCCAGGGGGCAGATACGCAGTATTTT,CASSQDPKAAQGADTQYF
TRBJ2-2,TRBV14,few,-,TGTGCCAGCAGCCTACTTGACAACACCGGGGAGCTGTTTTTT,CASSLLDNTGELFF
TRBJ2-1,TRBV28,medium-sized,TRBD1,TGTGCCAGCAGTTTGGGCGGGCAGGGGGCATATTCCTACAATGAGCAGTTCTTC,CASSLGGQGAYSYNEQFF
TRBJ2-5,TRBV7-2,-,-,TGTGCCAGCAGCTTAGAGCCGGCAGTAGGAAAAGAGACCCAGTACTTC,CASSLEPAVGKETQYF
TRBJ2-3,TRBV5-1,-,TRBD2,TGCGCCAGCAGCTTGGGGAATGGAGCGGGGTCAGATACGCAGTATTTT,CASSLGNGAGSDTQYF
TRBJ1-4,TRBV6-5,-,TRBD1,TGTGCCAGCAGTTACGGGACAGGGTATGAAAAACTGTTTTTT,CASSYGTGYEKLFF
TRBJ2-2,TRBV3-1,few,-,TGTGCCAGCAGCCGTGGCGCTTCAGGGGAGCTGTTTTTT,CASSRGASGELFF
TRBJ2-1,TRBV27,-,TRBD2,TGTGCCAGCAAACTAGCGGGGCCTTCGGGTGAGCAGTTCTTC,CASKLAGPSGEQFF
TRBJ2-7,TRBV29-1,medium-sized,-,TGCAGCGTCCGAGGCGGGGGCTATTCCTACGAGCAGTACTTC,CSVRGGGYSYEQYF
TRBJ2-1,TRBV20-1,medium-sized,TRBD1,TGCAGTGCTAGAGATTGGTGGGACAGGGGGGATGAGCAGTTCTTC,CSARDWWDRGDEQFF
TRBJ1-5,TRBV28,few,-,TGTGCCATTCGCGGCCCCGCCAGAGATCAGCCCCAGCATTTT,CAIRGPARDQPQHF
TRBJ1-1,TRBV27,-,TRBD1,TGTGCCAGCAGTTCCACAGGGGGCTATTCGAACACTGAAGCTTTCTTT,CASSSTGGYSNTEAFF
TRBJ2-7,TRBV14,-,-,TGTGCCAGCAGCCGATCACAGTATACCAACGAGCAGTACTTC,CASSRSQYTNEQYF
TRBJ2-1,TRBV15,-,TRBD2,TGTGCCACCAGCAGACAACGCAGCGGGGCGGCGGGCAATGAGCAGTTCTTC,CATSRQRSGAAGNEQFF
TRBJ2-3,TRBV20-1,-,TRBD2,TGCAGTGCCCGTGGAAGGGAGGGGTTAGCGGAGTGGCGGACAGATACGCAGTATTTT,CSARGREGLAEWRTDTQYF
TRBJ2-1,TRBV6-5,medium-sized,TRBD2,TGTGCCAGCAGTTCCACTAGCGGGATCACCTACAATGAGCAGTTCTTC,CASSSTSGITYNEQFF
TRBJ2-7,TRBV20-1,-,-,TGCAGTGCTAGAAGGGGATACGAGCAGTACTTC,CSARRGYEQYF
TRBJ2-1,TRBV29-1,-,-,TGCAGCGTCGCCCCTCGGGACAATGAGCAGTTCTTC,CSVAPRDNEQFF
TRBJ2-7,TRBV20-1,few,-,TGCAGTGCTAGATACCTCCAGTACGAGCAGTACTTC,CSARYLQYEQYF
TRBJ2-5,TRBV20-1,few,-,TGCAGTGCTAGCGGACCGCAAGAGACCCAGTACTTC,CSASGPQETQYF